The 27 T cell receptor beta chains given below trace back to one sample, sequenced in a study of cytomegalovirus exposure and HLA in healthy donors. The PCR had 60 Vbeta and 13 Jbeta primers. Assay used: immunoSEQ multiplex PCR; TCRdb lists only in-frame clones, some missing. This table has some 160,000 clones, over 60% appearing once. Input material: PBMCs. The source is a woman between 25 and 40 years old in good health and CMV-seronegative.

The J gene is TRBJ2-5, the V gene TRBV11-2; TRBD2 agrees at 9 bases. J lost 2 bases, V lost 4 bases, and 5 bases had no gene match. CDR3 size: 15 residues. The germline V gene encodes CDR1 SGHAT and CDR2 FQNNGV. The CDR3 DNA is TGTGCCAGCAGCTCGCGAGCGGGGGGTCAAGAGACCCAGTACTTC. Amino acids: CASSSRAGGQETQYF.

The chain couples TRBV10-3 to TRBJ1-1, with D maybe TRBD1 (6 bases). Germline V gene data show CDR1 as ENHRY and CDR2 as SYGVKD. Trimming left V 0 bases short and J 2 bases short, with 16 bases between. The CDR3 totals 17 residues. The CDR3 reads CAISESTGQVVNTEAFF. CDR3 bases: TGTGCCATCAGTGAGTCAACAGGGCAGGTTGTCAACACTGAAGCTTTCTTT.

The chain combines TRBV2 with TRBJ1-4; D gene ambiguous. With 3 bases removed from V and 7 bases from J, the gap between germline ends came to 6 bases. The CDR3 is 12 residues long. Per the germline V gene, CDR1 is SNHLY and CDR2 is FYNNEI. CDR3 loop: CASSDRGEKLFF. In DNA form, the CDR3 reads TGTGCCAGCAGTGATCGGGGTGAAAAACTGTTTTTT.

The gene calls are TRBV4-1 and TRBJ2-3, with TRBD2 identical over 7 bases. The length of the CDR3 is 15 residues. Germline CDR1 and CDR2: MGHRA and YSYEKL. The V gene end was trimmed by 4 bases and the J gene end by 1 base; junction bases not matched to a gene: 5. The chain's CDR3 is CASSPRRGGTDTQYF. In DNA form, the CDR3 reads TGCGCCAGCAGCCCCCGCCGGGGGGGCACAGATACGCAGTATTTT.

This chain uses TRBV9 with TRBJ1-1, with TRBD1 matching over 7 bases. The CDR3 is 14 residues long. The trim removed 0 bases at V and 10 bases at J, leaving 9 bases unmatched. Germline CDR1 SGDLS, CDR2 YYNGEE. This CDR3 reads CASSVGGTGAAAFF. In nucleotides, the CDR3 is TGTGCCAGCAGCGTAGGGGGCACAGGGGCTGCAGCTTTCTTT.

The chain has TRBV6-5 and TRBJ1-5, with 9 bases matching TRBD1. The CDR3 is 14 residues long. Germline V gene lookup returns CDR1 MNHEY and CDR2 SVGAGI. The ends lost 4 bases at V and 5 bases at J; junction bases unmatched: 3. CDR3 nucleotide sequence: TGTGCCAGCAGTTTTGGACAGGGGTATCAGCCCCAGCATTTT. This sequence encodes CASSFGQGYQPQHF.

The CDR3 sequence: CASSISGGATGELFF. The CDR3 DNA reads TGTGCCAGCAGCATTAGCGGGGGGGCCACCGGGGAGCTGTTTTTT. The rearrangement links TRBV5-4 to TRBJ2-2; TRBD2 agrees at 11 bases. Losses at the gene ends were 4 bases for V and 4 bases for J; bases not matched to a gene: 3. Per the germline V gene, CDR1 is SGHNT and CDR2 is YYREEE (reference sequence). This CDR3 region has 15 residues.

CDR3 sequence reads: CASSHREGNTGELFF. The CDR3 nucleotides are TGTGCCAGCAGCCACCGGGAGGGGAACACCGGGGAGCTGTTTTTT. The chain carries TRBV13 and TRBJ2-2; 8 bases map to TRBD2. V shed 5 bases, J shed 1 base, and the junction held 3 bases outside the gene matches. The CDR3 totals 15 residues. CDR1 and CDR2 (germline): PRHDT, FYEKMQ (reference sequence).

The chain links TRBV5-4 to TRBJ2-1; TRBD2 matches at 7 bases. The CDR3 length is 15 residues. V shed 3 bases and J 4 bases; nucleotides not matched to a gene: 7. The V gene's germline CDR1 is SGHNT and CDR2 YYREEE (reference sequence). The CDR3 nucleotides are TGTGCCAGCAGCTCGGGGGGAAGTCTTTACAATGAGCAGTTCTTC. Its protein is CASSSGGSLYNEQFF.

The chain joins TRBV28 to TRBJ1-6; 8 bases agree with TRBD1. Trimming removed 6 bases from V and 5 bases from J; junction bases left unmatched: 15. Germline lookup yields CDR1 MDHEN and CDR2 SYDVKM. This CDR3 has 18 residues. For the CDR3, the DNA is TGTGCCAGCAGCCGATCGCCCAGAACAGGGGGGAATAATTCACCCCTCCACTTT. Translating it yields CASSRSPRTGGNNSPLHF.

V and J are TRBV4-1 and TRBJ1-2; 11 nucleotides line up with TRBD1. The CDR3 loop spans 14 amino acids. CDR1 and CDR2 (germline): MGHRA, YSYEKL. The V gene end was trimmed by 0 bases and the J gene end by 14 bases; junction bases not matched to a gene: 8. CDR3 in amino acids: CASSQDIGQGARTF. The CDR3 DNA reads TGCGCCAGCAGCCAAGATATAGGACAGGGGGCCCGAACCTTC.

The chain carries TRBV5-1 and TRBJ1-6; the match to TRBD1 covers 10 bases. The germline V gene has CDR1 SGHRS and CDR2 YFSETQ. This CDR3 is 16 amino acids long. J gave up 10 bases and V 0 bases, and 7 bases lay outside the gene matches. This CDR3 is CASSLAPGTGVSPLHF. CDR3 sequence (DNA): TGCGCCAGCAGCTTGGCCCCCGGGACAGGGGTATCACCCCTCCACTTT. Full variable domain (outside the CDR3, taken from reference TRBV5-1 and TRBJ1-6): KAGVTQTPRYLIKTRGQQVTLSCSPISGHRSVSWYQQTPGQGLQFLFEYFSETQRNKGNFPGRFSGRQFSNSRSEMNVSTLELGDSALYLCASSLAPGTGVSPLHFGNGTRLTVT.

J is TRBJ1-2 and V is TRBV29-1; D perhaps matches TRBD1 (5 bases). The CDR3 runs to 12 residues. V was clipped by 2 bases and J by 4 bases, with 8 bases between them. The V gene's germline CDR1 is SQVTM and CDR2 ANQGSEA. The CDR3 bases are TGCAGCGTTGAAAGACAGTCCTATGGCTACACCTTC. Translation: CSVERQSYGYTF.

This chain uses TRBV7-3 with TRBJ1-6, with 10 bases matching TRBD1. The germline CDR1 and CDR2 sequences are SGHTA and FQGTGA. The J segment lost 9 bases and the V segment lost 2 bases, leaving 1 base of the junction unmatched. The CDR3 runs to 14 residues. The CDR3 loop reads CASSLGQGGSPLHF. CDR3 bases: TGTGCCAGCAGCTTAGGACAGGGGGGTTCACCCCTCCACTTT.

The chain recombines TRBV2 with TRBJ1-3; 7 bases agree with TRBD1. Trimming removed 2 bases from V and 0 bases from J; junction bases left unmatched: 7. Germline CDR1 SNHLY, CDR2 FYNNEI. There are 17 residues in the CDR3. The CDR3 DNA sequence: TGTGCCAGCAGTGAACTCGCGGGACAGAGCTCTGGAAACACCATATATTTT. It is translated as CASSELAGQSSGNTIYF.

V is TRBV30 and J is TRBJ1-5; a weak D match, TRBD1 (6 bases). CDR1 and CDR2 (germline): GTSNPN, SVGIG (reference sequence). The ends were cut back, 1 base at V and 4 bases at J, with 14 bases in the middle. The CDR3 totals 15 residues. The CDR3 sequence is CAWSGGQLSNQPQHF. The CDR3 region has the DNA TGTGCCTGGAGTGGAGGACAGCTGAGTAATCAGCCCCAGCATTTT.

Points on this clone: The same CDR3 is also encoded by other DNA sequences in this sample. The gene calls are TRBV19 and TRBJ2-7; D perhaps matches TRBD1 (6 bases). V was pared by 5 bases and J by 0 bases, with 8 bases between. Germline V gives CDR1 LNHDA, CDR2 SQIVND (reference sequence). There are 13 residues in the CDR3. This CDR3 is CASSRGGSYEQYF. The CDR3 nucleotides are TGTGCCAGTAGTCGAGGGGGCTCCTACGAGCAGTACTTC.

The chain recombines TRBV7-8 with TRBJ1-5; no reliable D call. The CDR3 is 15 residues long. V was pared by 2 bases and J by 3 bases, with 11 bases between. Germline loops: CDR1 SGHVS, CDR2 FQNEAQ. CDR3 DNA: TGTGCCAGCAGCTTAAAGAGGCCCCTCAATCAGCCCCAGCATTTT. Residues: CASSLKRPLNQPQHF. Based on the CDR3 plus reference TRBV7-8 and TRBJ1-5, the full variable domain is GAGVSQSPRYKVAKRGQDVALRCDPISGHVSLFWYQQALGQGPEFLTYFQNEAQLDKSGLPSDRFFAERPEGSVSTLKIQRTQQEDSAVYLCASSLKRPLNQPQHFGDGTRLSIL.

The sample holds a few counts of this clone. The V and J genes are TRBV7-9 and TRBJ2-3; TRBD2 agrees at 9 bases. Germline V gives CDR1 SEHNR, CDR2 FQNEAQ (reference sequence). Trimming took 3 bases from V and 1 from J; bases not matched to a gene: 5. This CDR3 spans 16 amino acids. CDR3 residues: CASSLESGGRTDTQYF. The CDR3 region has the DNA TGTGCCAGCAGCTTGGAGAGCGGGGGGCGCACAGATACGCAGTATTTT.

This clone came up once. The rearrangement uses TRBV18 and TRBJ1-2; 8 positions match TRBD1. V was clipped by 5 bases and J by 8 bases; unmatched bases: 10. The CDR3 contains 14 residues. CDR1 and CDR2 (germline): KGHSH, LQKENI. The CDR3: CASSAPGGVGGYTF. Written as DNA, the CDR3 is TGTGCCAGCTCAGCGCCAGGGGGCGTCGGGGGCTACACCTTC.

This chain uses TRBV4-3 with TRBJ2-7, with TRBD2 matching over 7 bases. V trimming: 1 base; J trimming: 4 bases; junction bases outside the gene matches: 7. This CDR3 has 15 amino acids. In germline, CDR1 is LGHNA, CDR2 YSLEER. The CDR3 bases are TGCGCCAGCAGCCAAGGCGGAGGTAGCGGGTACGAGCAGTACTTC. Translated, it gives CASSQGGGSGYEQYF.

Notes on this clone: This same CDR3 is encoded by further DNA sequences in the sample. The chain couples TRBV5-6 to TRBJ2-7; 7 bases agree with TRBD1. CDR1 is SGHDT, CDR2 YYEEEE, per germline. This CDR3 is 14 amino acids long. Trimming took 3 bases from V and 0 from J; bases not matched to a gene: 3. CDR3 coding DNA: TGTGCCAGCAGCTCAGGGGACAGCTCCTACGAGCAGTACTTC. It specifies CASSSGDSSYEQYF. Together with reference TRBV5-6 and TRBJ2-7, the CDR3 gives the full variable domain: DAGVTQSPTHLIKTRGQQVTLRCSPKSGHDTVSWYQQALGQGPQFIFQYYEEEERQRGNFPDRFSGHQFPNYSSELNVNALLLGDSALYLCASSSGDSSYEQYFGPGTRLTVT.

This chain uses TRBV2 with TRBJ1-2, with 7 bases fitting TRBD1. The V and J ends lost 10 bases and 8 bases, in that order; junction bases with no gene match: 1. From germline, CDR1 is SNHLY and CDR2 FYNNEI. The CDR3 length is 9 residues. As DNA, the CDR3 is TGTGCCAAGACAGGGGGCTACACCTTC. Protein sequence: CAKTGGYTF. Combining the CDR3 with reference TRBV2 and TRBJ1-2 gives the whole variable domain EPEVTQTPSHQVTQMGQEVILRCVPISNHLYFYWYRQILGQKVEFLVSFYNNEISEKSEIFDDQFSVERPDGSNFTLKIRSTKLEDSAMYFCAKTGGYTFGSGTRLTVV.

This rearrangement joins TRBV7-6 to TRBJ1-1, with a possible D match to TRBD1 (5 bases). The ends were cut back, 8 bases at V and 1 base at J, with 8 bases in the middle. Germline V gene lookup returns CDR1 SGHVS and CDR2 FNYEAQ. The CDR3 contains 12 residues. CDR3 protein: CASGHRNTEAFF. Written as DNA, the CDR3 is TGTGCCAGCGGACACAGGAACACTGAAGCTTTCTTT. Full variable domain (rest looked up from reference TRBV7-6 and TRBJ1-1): GAGVSQSPRYKVTKRGQDVALRCDPISGHVSLYWYRQALGQGPEFLTYFNYEAQQDKSGLPNDRFSAERPEGSISTLTIQRTEQRDSAMYRCASGHRNTEAFFGQGTRLTVV.

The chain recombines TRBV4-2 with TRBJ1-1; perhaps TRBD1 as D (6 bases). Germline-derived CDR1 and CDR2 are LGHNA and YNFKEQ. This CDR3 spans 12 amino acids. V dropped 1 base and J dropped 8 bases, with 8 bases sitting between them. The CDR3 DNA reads TGTGCCAGCAGCCAAGGTACAGGGGAAGCTTTCTTT. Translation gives CASSQGTGEAFF.

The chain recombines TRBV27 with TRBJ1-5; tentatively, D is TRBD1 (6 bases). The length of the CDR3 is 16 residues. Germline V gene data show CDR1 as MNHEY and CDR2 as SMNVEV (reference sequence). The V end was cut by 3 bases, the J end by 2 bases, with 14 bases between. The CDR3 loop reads CASSFYQGLGNQPQHF. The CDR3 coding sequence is TGTGCCAGCAGTTTCTATCAGGGGTTGGGCAATCAGCCCCAGCATTTT.

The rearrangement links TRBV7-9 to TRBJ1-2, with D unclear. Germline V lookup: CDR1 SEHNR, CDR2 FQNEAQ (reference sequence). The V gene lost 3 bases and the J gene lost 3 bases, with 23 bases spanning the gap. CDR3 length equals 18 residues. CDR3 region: CASSLGDFSGRRYYGYTF. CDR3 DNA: TGTGCCAGCAGCTTGGGTGATTTTTCGGGGAGGAGGTACTATGGCTACACCTTC.